The clone carrying this T cell receptor (beta chain) occurred many times. The data stem from a study of breast tumors, draining lymph nodes, adjacent tissues. Each CDR3 protein gets one entry after TCRdb re-called the multiplex PCR reads with MiXCR. This table holds approximately 47,000 distinct CDR3 sequences, more than 20% found once. V lost 1 base and J lost 0, with 7 bases in between. CDR3 length: 13 residues. The germline V gene has CDR1 DFQATT and CDR2 SNEGSKA (reference sequence). The sequenced material came from breast tumor tissue. The clonotype originates from a female donor with breast cancer. Some clones in this sample may be carry-over from other donors' samples. This rearrangement joins TRBV20-1 to TRBJ2-7; unclear D gene. The CDR3 here is CSARVGRSYEQYF. The CDR3 coding sequence is TGCAGTGCTAGAGTAGGGCGCTCCTACGAGCAGTACTTC.